Following are 9 T cell receptor beta chains from one sample sequenced in a study of chemoradiotherapy in HPV16-positive cancers. Clones were sequenced by immunoSEQ multiplex PCR, and TCRdb holds only the in-frame ones, with some missing. Of 50,000 to 55,000 clones in the sample, roughly nine tenths were seen once. The specimen was blood, collected from a patient who underwent chemoradiotherapy. The source of these receptors is a human donor with HPV-associated anogenital cancer.

The chain links TRBV5-6 to TRBJ1-1; TRBD1 is a possible D gene (5 bases). Germline loops: CDR1 SGHDT, CDR2 YYEEEE. Trimming stripped 0 bases from V and 7 bases from J, with 13 bases between. The CDR3 is 14 amino acids. Here the CDR3 reads CASSLAGAGVEAFF. CDR3 in DNA: TGTGCCAGCAGCTTGGCCGGAGCGGGGGTTGAAGCTTTCTTT. The full variable domain, completed using reference TRBV5-6 and TRBJ1-1, is DAGVTQSPTHLIKTRGQQVTLRCSPKSGHDTVSWYQQALGQGPQFIFQYYEEEERQRGNFPDRFSGHQFPNYSSELNVNALLLGDSALYLCASSLAGAGVEAFFGQGTRLTVV.

The CDR3 here is CASSQERRGYTF. In DNA form, the CDR3 reads TGTGCCAGCTCACAGGAACGCCGTGGCTACACCTTC. The V gene is TRBV18, the J gene TRBJ1-2; unclear D gene. The CDR3 sequence is 12 residues long. Per germline, CDR1 KGHSH and CDR2 LQKENI. Trimming pared 4 bases from V and 7 bases from J, leaving 10 bases between.

Here the CDR3 reads CAISEKRETQYF. In DNA, the CDR3 is TGTGCCATCAGTGAGAAACGGGAGACCCAGTACTTC. The rearrangement joins TRBV10-3 to TRBJ2-5; D unresolved. Looked up from germline, CDR1 is ENHRY and CDR2 is SYGVKD. The CDR3 loop spans 12 amino acids. Trimming cost V 2 bases and J 5 bases, with 6 bases left between them.

This clone was recorded only once. The CDR3 bases are TGTGCCAGCAGACCCCCGGGACAGGCCAACTACGAGCAGTACTTC. This gives the protein CASRPPGQANYEQYF. The chain has TRBV6-5 and TRBJ2-7, with 8 bases aligning to TRBD1. CDR1 and CDR2 from the germline V gene are MNHEY and SVGAGI. Germline trimming cut 6 bases from V and 3 bases from J; bases unmatched to any gene: 10. This CDR3 is 15 amino acids long.

In the case of this clone: Other nucleotide sequences from this sample produce the same CDR3. This sequence joins TRBV2 and TRBJ2-7; D may match TRBD1 or TRBD2 (5 bases each). Per germline, CDR1 SNHLY and CDR2 FYNNEI. CDR3 size: 12 residues. V was pared by 3 bases and J by 2 bases, with 5 bases between. CDR3 nucleotides: TGTGCCAGCAGTGAGGGACCCTACGAGCAGTACTTC. This gives the protein CASSEGPYEQYF.

The J gene is TRBJ1-5, the V gene TRBV21-1. TRBV21-1 is flagged as a pseudogene. The CDR3 has 17 residues. The DNA of the CDR3 is TGTGCCAGCTCCAGGCTTTCAGGGCGGGGTAGCAATCAGCCCCAGCATTTT. Protein product: CASSRLSGRGSNQPQHF.

In its sample, this clone was seen a few times. V and J are TRBV7-2 and TRBJ1-1; 8 bases are a match to TRBD1. Germline V lookup: CDR1 SGHTA, CDR2 FQGNSA. J was trimmed by 4 bases and V by 5 bases; bases with no gene match: 9. CDR3 length: 15 residues. The CDR3 bases are TGTGCCAGCAGCGAGGACAGGGCGACCACCACTGAAGCTTTCTTT. Its translation is CASSEDRATTTEAFF. Drawing the rest from reference TRBV7-2 and TRBJ1-1, the complete variable domain is GAGVSQSPSNKVTEKGKDVELRCDPISGHTALYWYRQSLGQGLEFLIYFQGNSAPDKSGLPSDRFSAERTGGSVSTLTIQRTQQEDSAVYLCASSEDRATTTEAFFGQGTRLTVV.

V usage is TRBV2 and J usage is TRBJ2-1; TRBD2 aligns across 7 bases. Germline trimming cut 0 bases from V and 0 bases from J; bases unmatched to any gene: 8. The CDR3 has 18 residues. The germline V gene has CDR1 SNHLY and CDR2 FYNNEI. CDR3 nucleotides: TGTGCCAGCAGTGAAGCGCTCGGGAGGACCTCCTCCTACAATGAGCAGTTCTTC. It encodes CASSEALGRTSSYNEQFF. The variable domain in full, completed from reference TRBV2 and TRBJ2-1, reads EPEVTQTPSHQVTQMGQEVILRCVPISNHLYFYWYRQILGQKVEFLVSFYNNEISEKSEIFDDQFSVERPDGSNFTLKIRSTKLEDSAMYFCASSEALGRTSSYNEQFFGPGTRLTVL.

The CDR3 sequence: CASSLDSSLRNTEAFF. The CDR3 region has the DNA TGTGCCAGCAGCTTAGATAGTTCCCTCCGGAACACTGAAGCTTTCTTT. V and J are TRBV7-2 and TRBJ1-1; D is unresolved. Trimming took 1 base from V and 1 from J, leaving 13 bases between them. Germline lookup yields CDR1 SGHTA and CDR2 FQGNSA. This CDR3 region has 16 residues.